This T cell receptor beta chain came from a study of identical twins. This CDR3 has 14 amino acids. Trimming took off 4 bases at V and 0 bases at J, with 10 bases between the two ends. Germline V gene lookup returns CDR1 SGHVS and CDR2 FQNEAQ. Whole-study findings and limits: With monozygotic twins, out-of-frame TCR alpha sharing exceeded what models estimated. Whereas memory repertoires showed no such difference, abundant cord blood beta clonotypes carried fewer insertions.

Regarding this clonotype: The antigen is unknown.

In TCRdb, the 5' RACE reads were re-called with MiXCR into one record per CDR3 protein. The repertoire holds about 790,000 distinct CDR3 sequences, with 18% as singletons. The same sample was also studied in work on T cells expressing NK-cell markers. From that paper: In several experiments, sorting was restricted to alpha-beta TCR T cells by an anti-gamma-delta TCR antibody. The share of CD8+ T cells held by dominant NKG2C+ clonotypes was 1.0-7.0% in several donors.

This TCR was recovered from a woman aged 18-30 years in good health. The J gene is TRBJ2-7, the V gene TRBV7-8; perhaps D is TRBD1 or TRBD2 (5 bases each). The sequenced sample was PBMCs. The CDR3, as DNA: TGTGCCAGCAGCTGGGACCCGAGCTCCTACGAGCAGTACTTC. Its protein is CASSWDPSSYEQYF.